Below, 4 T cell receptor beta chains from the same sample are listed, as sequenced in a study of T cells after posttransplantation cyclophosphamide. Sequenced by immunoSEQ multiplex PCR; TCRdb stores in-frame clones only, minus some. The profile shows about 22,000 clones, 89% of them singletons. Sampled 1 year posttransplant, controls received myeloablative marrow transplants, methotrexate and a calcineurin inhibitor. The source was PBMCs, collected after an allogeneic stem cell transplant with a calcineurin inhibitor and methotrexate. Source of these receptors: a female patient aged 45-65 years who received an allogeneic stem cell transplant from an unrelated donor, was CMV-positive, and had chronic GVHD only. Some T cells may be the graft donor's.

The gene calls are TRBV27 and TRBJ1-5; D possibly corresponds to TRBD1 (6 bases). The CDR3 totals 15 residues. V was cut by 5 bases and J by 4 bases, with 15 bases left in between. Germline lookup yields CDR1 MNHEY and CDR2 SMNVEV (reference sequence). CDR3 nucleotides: TGTGCCAGCAGTGCAAGGACAGCTTCTAATCAGCCCCAGCATTTT. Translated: CASSARTASNQPQHF.

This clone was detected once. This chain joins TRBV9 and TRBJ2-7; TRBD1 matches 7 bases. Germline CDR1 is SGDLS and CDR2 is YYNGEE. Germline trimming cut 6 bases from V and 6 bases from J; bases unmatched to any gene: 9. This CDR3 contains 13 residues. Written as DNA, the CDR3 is TGTGCCAGCAACAGGGGTCGGGACGGCGAGCAGTACTTC. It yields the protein CASNRGRDGEQYF.

CDR3 protein: CASGVLAGRPSYNEQFF. In DNA, the CDR3 is TGTGCCAGCGGCGTACTAGCGGGACGACCCTCCTACAATGAGCAGTTCTTC. J is TRBJ2-1 and V is TRBV2; TRBD2 aligns across 10 bases. The germline V gene encodes CDR1 SNHLY and CDR2 FYNNEI. V lost 8 bases and J lost 0; bases outside the gene matches: 10. The CDR3 is made up of 17 amino acids.

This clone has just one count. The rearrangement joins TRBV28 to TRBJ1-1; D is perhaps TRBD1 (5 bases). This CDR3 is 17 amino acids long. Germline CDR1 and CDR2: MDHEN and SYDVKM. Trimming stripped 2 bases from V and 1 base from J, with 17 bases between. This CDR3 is CASSLARVGVRNTEAFF. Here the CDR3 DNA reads TGTGCCAGCAGTTTAGCCAGGGTAGGAGTTCGGAACACTGAAGCTTTCTTT. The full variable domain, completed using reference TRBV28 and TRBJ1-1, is DVKVTQSSRYLVKRTGEKVFLECVQDMDHENMFWYRQDPGLGLRLIYFSYDVKMKEKGDIPEGYSVSREKKERFSLILESASTNQTSMYLCASSLARVGVRNTEAFFGQGTRLTVV.